A single TCR beta chain is shown here with its context. This receptor's antigen is unknown. It has no much larger one-base neighbor in the sample; base qualities were not kept. The immunoSEQ Assay, a bias-controlled multiplex PCR, was used to amplify TCRbeta CDR3 regions from genomic DNA. The published analysis was carried out like this. Nucleated cell counts per sample were estimated from amplification of reference gene primers within the assay. Sequence reads were collapsed and filtered to measure the absolute abundance of every unique TCRbeta CDR3 rearrangement. For each sample, productive Simpson clonality was calculated as the square root of Simpson's diversity index across productive rearrangements. TCRdb provides this immuneACCESS table in a form limited to in-frame rearrangements. Some clones are lacking; in checked studies, under half of them reflect an unresolved V gene, and why the rest are absent is not known. V, J and clone size derive from that table, while D and trimming were established from the DNA sequence. The sample has about 41,000 clones on record, 70% to 90% of them singletons. About 4% of the sample rests with the top ten.

This record belongs to a study of blood T cell repertoires in COVID-19 (dated by TCRdb to 2020 to 2021). Context from the whole study: Samples from collaborators originated in the United States, Italy and Spain and spanned both the acute and convalescent phases of COVID-19. The repertoires were released in a freely available public database meant as a resource for research on the immune response to SARS-CoV-2. Deeply sampled blood TCRbeta repertoires from subjects exposed to, actively infected with, or recovered from COVID-19 were included in the dataset. The samples were drawn from the first 160 participants of the ongoing ImmuneRACE study and from over 950 subjects provided by 6 global collaborators. Where HLA class I and class II types were available, the types were taken from metadata supplied by the sample provider, not from assay-based typing. The material from the prospective study consisted of cDNA or gDNA derived from T cells, B-cell-depleted T cells, or PBMCs. The sample metadata nearly always contained a de-identified subject ID, COVID-19 status, age in years and sex. Findings and caveats that apply to the study as a whole: The amount of clinical and demographic metadata varied by source and participant and was provided uncurated.

Each collaborating institution followed its own protocols to collect whole blood in K2EDTA tubes. For TCRbeta analysis, collaborators shipped samples in one of three forms: frozen whole blood, isolated PBMCs, or DNA extracted from either of those sample types. The CDR3 has 15 amino acids, counting the end cysteine and phenylalanine. Of the read, only the CDR3 DNA is kept; its 45 bases are in frame from base 1. As encoded in the germline V gene, CDR1 is MNHEY while CDR2 is SVGAGI. Trimming at the junction amounts to 5 bases on V and 2 bases on J, and the germline ends lie 16 bases apart. The origin of this receptor is a man aged 55-75 years with acute or convalescent COVID-19. The sequenced sample was peripheral blood. Rearrangement joined TRBV6-5 to TRBJ2-7; TRBD1 is a possible D gene, resting on 5 matching bases. CDR3 region: CASSQQGNPTYEQYF. The sequenced DNA: TGTGCCAGCAGTCAGCAGGGTAACCCTACCTACGAGCAGTACTTC.